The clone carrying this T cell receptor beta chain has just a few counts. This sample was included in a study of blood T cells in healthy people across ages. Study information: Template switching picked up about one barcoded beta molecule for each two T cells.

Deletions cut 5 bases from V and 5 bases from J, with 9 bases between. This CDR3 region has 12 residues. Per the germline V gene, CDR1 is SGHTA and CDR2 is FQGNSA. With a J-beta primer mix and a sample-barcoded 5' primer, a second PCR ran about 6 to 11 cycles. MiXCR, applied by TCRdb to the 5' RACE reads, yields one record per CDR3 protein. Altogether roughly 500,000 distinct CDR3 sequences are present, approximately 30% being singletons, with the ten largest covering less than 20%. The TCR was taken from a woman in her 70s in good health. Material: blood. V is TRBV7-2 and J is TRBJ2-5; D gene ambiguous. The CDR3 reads CASSQPFETQYF. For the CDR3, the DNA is TGTGCCAGCAGCCAACCTTTTGAGACCCAGTACTTC.